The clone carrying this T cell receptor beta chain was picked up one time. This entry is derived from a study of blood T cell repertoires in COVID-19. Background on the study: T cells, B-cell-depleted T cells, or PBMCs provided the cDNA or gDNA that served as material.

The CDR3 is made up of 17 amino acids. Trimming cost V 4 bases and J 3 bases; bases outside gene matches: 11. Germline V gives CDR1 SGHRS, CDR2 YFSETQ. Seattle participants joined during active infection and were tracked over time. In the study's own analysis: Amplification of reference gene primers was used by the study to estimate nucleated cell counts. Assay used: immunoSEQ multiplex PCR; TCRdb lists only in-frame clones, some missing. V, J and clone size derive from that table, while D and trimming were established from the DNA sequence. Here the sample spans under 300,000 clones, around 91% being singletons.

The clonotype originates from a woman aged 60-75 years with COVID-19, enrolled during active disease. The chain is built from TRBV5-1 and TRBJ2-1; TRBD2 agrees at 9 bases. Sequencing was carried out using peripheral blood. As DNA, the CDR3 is TGCGCCAGCAGCCGGAGGGGCGGGGGGGACCTCTACAATGAGCAGTTCTTC. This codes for CASSRRGGGDLYNEQFF.